This TCR beta chain derives from a study of graft-versus-host responses after intestinal transplantation (dated by TCRdb to 2020 to 2023). In the study overall: Recipients received multivisceral, liver-intestinal, or isolated intestinal transplants. Anti-thymocyte globulin induction was given to all recipients, followed by maintenance tacrolimus and steroids for around three years. After intestinal transplantation, graft-versus-host and host-versus-graft alloreactive T cell clones were followed in the graft, circulation and bone marrow using bulk TCR-beta CDR3 sequencing. Alloreactive clones were identified by sequencing pre-transplant mixed lymphocyte reaction products and comparing them with unstimulated pre-transplant donor and recipient T cells. The cohort enrolled about two dozen intestinal transplant recipients, one of whom was a retransplant, and 3 patients without pretransplant specimens were excluded. A peak of at least 4% donor T cells among recipient peripheral blood mononuclear cells was the definition used for donor T cell macrochimerism. Rather than being sequenced by the commercial service, samples from a few later patients were sequenced in-house on an Illumina MiSeq and processed with MiXCR.

CDR1 and CDR2 are read off the germline V gene as MDHEN and SYDVKM. V lost 6 bases and J lost 10 bases, and the count of bases not matched to a germline gene is 12. Taken from cysteine to phenylalanine, the CDR3 has 15 residues. Just the 45-base CDR3 DNA is kept, in frame starting at base 1. This clone was detected once. What this receptor recognizes is not known. It has no much larger one-base neighbor in the sample; base qualities were not kept. The library came from the immunoSEQ multiplex PCR assay. For most patients, genomic DNA was isolated with the Qiagen DNeasy Blood and Tissue Kit and sent frozen to Adaptive Biotechnologies for TCR sequencing. For most patients, genomic DNA was subjected to high-throughput TCR-beta CDR3 sequencing by Adaptive Biotechnologies. For the original study's pipeline: TCR sequencing data for some 17 patients were retrieved from Adaptive's ImmunoSEQ software; three other patients were processed with MiXCR and VDJtools. To correct CD4 versus CD8 sorting errors, any sequence found in both subsets at a frequency ratio below 5:1 was removed. CDR3 nucleotide sequences shared between donor and recipient were removed because their origin could not be assigned. At least 2-fold expansion over unstimulated cells and a minimum CFSE-low frequency of 0.002% (template counts) or 0.001% (read counts) were required for clones to be classified as alloreactive. Clones were considered mappable if detected in sequenced pre-transplant spleen, lymph node, or MLR CFSE-low populations of the donor or recipient. The cumulative frequency of alloreactive clones was calculated as a percentage of all sequences, weighted by copy number. TCRdb mirrors the immuneACCESS table, restricted to in-frame sequences. Some clones are absent from its copies; in checked studies, under half trace to an unresolved V gene, and the reason for the others is unknown. V, J and clone size derive from that table, while D and trimming were established from the DNA sequence. This sample comprises about 88,000 clones, 91% of them detected only once. The ten largest clones take up approximately 0.32% of the sample.

According to the study, the label for this sample's time point signals: cells obtained before transplantation from donor or recipient. CD3+CD4+ and CD3+CD8+ populations were FACS-sorted from unstimulated pre-transplant donor and recipient cells taken from spleen or lymph nodes. General findings and caveats noted by the study authors: In the allografts of patients with donor T cell macrochimerism, GvH to HvG T cell clonal ratios were high. The relatively low number and heterogeneity of intestinal transplant patients limited the conclusions. Early after transplant, declines in HvG clones were associated with peak levels of circulating GvH clones. GvH clones turned up in recipient bone marrow, with some appearing earlier in ileal mucosa or blood, a pattern consistent with an intestinal mucosal origin.

This clonotype originated in a human donor who was the organ donor for an intestinal transplant. The chain is assembled from TRBV28 and TRBJ2-1; 10 bases in between match TRBD1. The sample here was unstimulated CD4+ T cells sorted from spleen or lymph node cells, taken before transplant. Here is the DNA: TGTGCCAGCAGAAATAGGGGACAGGGGATGTCGGAGCAGTTCTTC. Translated, this gives CASRNRGQGMSEQFF.